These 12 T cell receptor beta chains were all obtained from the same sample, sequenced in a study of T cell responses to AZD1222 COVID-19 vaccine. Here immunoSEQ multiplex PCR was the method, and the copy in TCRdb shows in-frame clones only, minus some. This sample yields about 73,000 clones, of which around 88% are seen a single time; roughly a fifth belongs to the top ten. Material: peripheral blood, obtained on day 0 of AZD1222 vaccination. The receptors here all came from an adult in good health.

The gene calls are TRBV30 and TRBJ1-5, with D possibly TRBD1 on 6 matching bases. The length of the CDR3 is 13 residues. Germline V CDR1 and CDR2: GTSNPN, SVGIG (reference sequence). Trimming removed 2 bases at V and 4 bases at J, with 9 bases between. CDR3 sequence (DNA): TGTGCCTGGAGTCTACAGGGAAATCAGCCCCAGCATTTT. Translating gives CAWSLQGNQPQHF.

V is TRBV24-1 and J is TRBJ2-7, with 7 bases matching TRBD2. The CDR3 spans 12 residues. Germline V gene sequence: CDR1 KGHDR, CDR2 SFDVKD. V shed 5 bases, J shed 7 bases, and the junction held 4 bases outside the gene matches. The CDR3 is CATSVGGGEQYF. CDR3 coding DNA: TGTGCCACCAGTGTCGGGGGAGGGGAGCAGTACTTC.

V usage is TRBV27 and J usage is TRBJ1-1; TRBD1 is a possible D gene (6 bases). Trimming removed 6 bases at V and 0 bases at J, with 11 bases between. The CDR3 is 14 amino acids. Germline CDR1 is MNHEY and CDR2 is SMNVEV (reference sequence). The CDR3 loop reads CASRTGHMNTEAFF. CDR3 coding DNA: TGTGCCAGCAGGACAGGCCACATGAACACTGAAGCTTTCTTT.

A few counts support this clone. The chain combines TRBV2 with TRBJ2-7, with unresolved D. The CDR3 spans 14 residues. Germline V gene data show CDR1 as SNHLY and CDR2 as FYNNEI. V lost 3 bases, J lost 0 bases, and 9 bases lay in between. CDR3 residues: CASSEYVTSYEQYF. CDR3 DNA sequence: TGTGCCAGCAGTGAGTATGTCACCTCCTACGAGCAGTACTTC.

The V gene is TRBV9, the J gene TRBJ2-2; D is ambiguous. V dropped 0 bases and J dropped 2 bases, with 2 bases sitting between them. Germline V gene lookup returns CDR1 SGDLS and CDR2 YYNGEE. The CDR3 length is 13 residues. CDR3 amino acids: CASSVGNTGELFF. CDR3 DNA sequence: TGTGCCAGCAGCGTAGGTAACACCGGGGAGCTGTTTTTT.

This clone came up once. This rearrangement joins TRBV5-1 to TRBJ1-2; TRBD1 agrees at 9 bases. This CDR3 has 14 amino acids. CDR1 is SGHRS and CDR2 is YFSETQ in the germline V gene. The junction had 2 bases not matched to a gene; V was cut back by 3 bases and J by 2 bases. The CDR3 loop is CASSWGTGNYGYTF. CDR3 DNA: TGCGCCAGCAGCTGGGGGACAGGGAACTATGGCTACACCTTC.

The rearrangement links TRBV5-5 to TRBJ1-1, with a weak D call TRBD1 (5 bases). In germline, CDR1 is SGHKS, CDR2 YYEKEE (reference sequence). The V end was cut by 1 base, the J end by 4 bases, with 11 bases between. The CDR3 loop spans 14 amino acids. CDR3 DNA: TGTGCCAGCAGCTTGTATGGGGCGTTCACTGAAGCTTTCTTT. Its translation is CASSLYGAFTEAFF.

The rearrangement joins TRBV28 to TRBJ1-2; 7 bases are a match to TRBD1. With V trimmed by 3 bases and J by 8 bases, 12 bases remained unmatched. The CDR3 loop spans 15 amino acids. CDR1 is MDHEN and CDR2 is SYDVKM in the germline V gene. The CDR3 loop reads CASSFHGQDLRGYTF. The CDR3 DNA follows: TGTGCCAGCAGTTTTCATGGACAGGATCTAAGGGGCTACACCTTC.

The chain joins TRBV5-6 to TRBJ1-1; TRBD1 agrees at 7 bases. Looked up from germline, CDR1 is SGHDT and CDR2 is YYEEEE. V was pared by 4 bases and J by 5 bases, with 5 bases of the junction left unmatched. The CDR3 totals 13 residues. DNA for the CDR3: TGTGCCAGCAGCCCGACAGGGCGAACTGAAGCTTTCTTT. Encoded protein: CASSPTGRTEAFF.

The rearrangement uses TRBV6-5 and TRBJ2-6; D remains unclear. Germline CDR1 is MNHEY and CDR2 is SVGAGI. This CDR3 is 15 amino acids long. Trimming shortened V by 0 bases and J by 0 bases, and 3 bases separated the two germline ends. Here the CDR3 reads CASSYSDSGANVLTF. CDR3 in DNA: TGTGCCAGCAGTTACTCGGACTCTGGGGCCAACGTCCTGACTTTC.

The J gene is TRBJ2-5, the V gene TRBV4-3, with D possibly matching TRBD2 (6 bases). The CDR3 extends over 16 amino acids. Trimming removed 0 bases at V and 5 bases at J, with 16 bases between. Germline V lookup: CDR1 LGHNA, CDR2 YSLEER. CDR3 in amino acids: CASSQDWSVGGETQYF. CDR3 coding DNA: TGCGCCAGCAGCCAAGATTGGTCGGTTGGGGGGGAGACCCAGTACTTC.

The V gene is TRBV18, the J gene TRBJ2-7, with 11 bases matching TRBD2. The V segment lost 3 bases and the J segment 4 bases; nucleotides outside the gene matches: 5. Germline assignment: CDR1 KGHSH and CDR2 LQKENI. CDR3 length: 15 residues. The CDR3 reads CASSPGLADLYEQYF. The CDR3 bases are TGTGCCAGCTCACCGGGACTAGCGGACCTATACGAGCAGTACTTC.